The T cell receptor (beta chain) under discussion was sequenced for a study of T cells after yellow fever vaccination. Study in general: A sort based on CD3, CD45RA, CCR7 and CD95 yielded the EM, EMRA, CM and Tscm memory subsets.

This clonotype was observed at least ten times. The germline gives CDR1 KGHSH, CDR2 LQKENI. The CDR3 sequence is 17 residues long. Losses at the gene ends were 5 bases for V and 4 bases for J; bases not matched to a gene: 14. UMIs and a universal primer site were added when TCR cDNA was made by 5'RACE template switching. TCRdb redid the calling of the 5' RACE reads with MiXCR, one entry per CDR3 protein. This sample has 9,500 to 15,000 distinct CDR3 sequences, with roughly 5.8% found just once. This TCR was sampled from a man aged 30 to 45 who received the YFV17D yellow fever vaccine. The specimen was PBMCs, either bulk or a sorted T-cell subset (CD4+, CD8+, memory, or dextramer-sorted; not recorded which), collected on the day of the yellow fever booster vaccination. The rearrangement links TRBV18 to TRBJ2-3; 8 bases align to TRBD2. The CDR3, as DNA: TGTGCCAGCTCAGCAAAACTAGCGGCCCTGGGGGCAGATACGCAGTATTTT. Translating it yields CASSAKLAALGADTQYF.